Presented here are 20 T cell receptor beta chains from one specimen sequenced in a study of OX40 agonist ivuxolimab in advanced cancers. Sequencing used immunoSEQ multiplex PCR; TCRdb keeps in-frame clones, though not all of them. The sample lists tens of thousands of clones, roughly 87% occurring once. Material: CD4+ or CD8+ T cells sorted from blood, obtained in a trial of the OX40 agonist ivuxolimab. The receptors originated from an adult with an advanced solid tumor such as melanoma, head and neck, liver or kidney cancer.

The rearrangement joins TRBV4-1 to TRBJ1-5; the D is unclear. The CDR3 covers 15 residues. The V gene lost 1 base and the J gene lost 6 bases, with 13 bases spanning the gap. Germline V lookup: CDR1 MGHRA, CDR2 YSYEKL. The chain's CDR3 is CASSQGYISGQPQHF. As DNA, the CDR3 is TGCGCCAGCAGCCAAGGTTATATAAGCGGTCAGCCCCAGCATTTT.

Here the CDR3 reads CASKGPGMNTEAFF. CDR3 DNA sequence: TGTGCCAGCAAAGGTCCAGGGATGAACACTGAAGCTTTCTTT. This rearrangement joins TRBV25-1 to TRBJ1-1; D is possibly TRBD1 (5 bases). The length of the CDR3 is 14 residues. Germline V CDR1 and CDR2: MGHDK, SYGVNS. V lost 7 bases, J lost 0 bases, and 12 bases lay in between.

This clone was observed a single time. Within the sample, other DNA sequences also encode this same CDR3. This chain connects TRBV5-6 to TRBJ1-5; D unclear. From germline, CDR1 is SGHDT and CDR2 YYEEEE. Trimming pared 7 bases from V and 2 bases from J, leaving 7 bases between. The CDR3 is 12 amino acids. CDR3 sequence: CASQRGNQPQHF. In DNA form, the CDR3 reads TGTGCCAGCCAGCGGGGCAATCAGCCCCAGCATTTT.

This clone was recorded only once. The rearrangement links TRBV7-8 to TRBJ2-7, with D possibly TRBD1 on 6 matching bases. With 3 bases removed from V and 6 bases from J, the gap between germline ends came to 18 bases. This CDR3 is 15 amino acids long. Per the germline V gene, CDR1 is SGHVS and CDR2 is FQNEAQ. CDR3 bases: TGTGCCAGCAGCTTCGATGGGGGCGGCTGGGGCGAGCAGTACTTC. It specifies CASSFDGGGWGEQYF.

This clone was counted between two and nine times. The gene calls are TRBV4-2 and TRBJ1-5, with 7 nucleotides matching TRBD1. Germline values: CDR1 LGHNA, CDR2 YNFKEQ. J gave up 6 bases and V 4 bases, and 9 bases lay outside the gene matches. The CDR3 is 15 residues long. This CDR3 reads CASSPTGEGSQPQHF. Written as DNA, the CDR3 is TGTGCCAGCAGCCCTACAGGGGAGGGGAGTCAGCCCCAGCATTTT.

The V call is TRBV5-8, the J call TRBJ2-1, with 9 nucleotides matching TRBD1. CDR1 SGHTS and CDR2 YDEGEE come from the germline V gene. This CDR3 contains 14 residues. Trimming cost V 4 bases and J 6 bases; bases outside gene matches: 5. Written as DNA, the CDR3 is TGTGCCAGCAGCACAGGGACAGGGAGCAATGAGCAGTTCTTC. Residues: CASSTGTGSNEQFF.

The gene calls are TRBV6-5 and TRBJ2-4; D uncertain. The CDR3 sequence is 15 residues long. The V gene lost 0 bases and the J gene lost 1 base, with 7 bases spanning the gap. CDR1 and CDR2 (germline): MNHEY, SVGAGI. The CDR3 reads CASSYSGLAKNIQYF. CDR3 DNA: TGTGCCAGCAGTTACTCAGGGTTGGCCAAAAACATTCAGTACTTC.

The V and J genes are TRBV19 and TRBJ1-5, with 8 bases that match TRBD1. J was trimmed by 4 bases and V by 11 bases; bases with no gene match: 10. This CDR3 is built from 14 residues. Looked up from germline, CDR1 is LNHDA and CDR2 is SQIVND (reference sequence). The CDR3 here is CAGSGQGQNQPQHF. Here the CDR3 DNA reads TGTGCCGGAAGCGGACAGGGTCAAAATCAGCCCCAGCATTTT.

This clone was seen only a few times. The genes are TRBV4-2 and TRBJ2-7; TRBD1 aligns across 8 bases. Trimming cost V 4 bases and J 5 bases; bases outside gene matches: 4. The CDR3 is 13 residues long. Germline V gene data show CDR1 as LGHNA and CDR2 as YNFKEQ. This CDR3 reads CASSRQGAHEQYF. The CDR3, as DNA: TGTGCCAGCAGCCGGCAGGGGGCCCACGAGCAGTACTTC.

This clone was detected a few times. The V call is TRBV25-1, the J call TRBJ1-5, with no clear D. CDR3 size: 12 residues. Germline V lookup: CDR1 MGHDK, CDR2 SYGVNS. The germline V and J ends were trimmed by 6 bases and 2 bases, with 5 bases remaining between them. In DNA form, the CDR3 reads TGTGCCAGCAGCCGGGGCAATCAGCCCCAGCATTTT. This codes for CASSRGNQPQHF.

In DNA form, the CDR3 reads TGTGCCAGCAGGCACCGAGGGGGCGCGGGCTATGGCTACACCTTC. Its protein is CASRHRGGAGYGYTF. The chain employs TRBV6-6 and TRBJ1-2, with TRBD1 matching 7 bases. The J segment lost 4 bases and the V segment lost 6 bases, leaving 11 bases of the junction unmatched. From germline, CDR1 is MNHNY and CDR2 SVGAGI (reference sequence). The CDR3 runs 15 residues.

The V and J genes are TRBV27 and TRBJ1-2; weak D call: TRBD1 (6 bases). This CDR3 has 14 residues. V gave up 5 bases and J gave up 2 bases, with 12 bases separating them. Germline values: CDR1 MNHEY, CDR2 SMNVEV (reference sequence). The CDR3 DNA is TGTGCCAGCAGTCCCGCCGGGACAAACTATGGCTACACCTTC. It encodes CASSPAGTNYGYTF.

The rearrangement uses TRBV6-6 and TRBJ1-1; no clear D gene. V lost 5 bases, J lost 11 bases, and 15 bases lay in between. The germline V gene encodes CDR1 MNHNY and CDR2 SVGAGI (reference sequence). The CDR3 covers 12 residues. The CDR3, as DNA: TGTGCCAGCAGTCCGCAAGGTAGGGTCGCTTTCTTT. Translated: CASSPQGRVAFF.

The chain uses TRBV30 and TRBJ2-5; D is unresolved. The CDR3 runs 13 residues. CDR1 and CDR2 from the germline V gene are GTSNPN and SVGIG (reference sequence). V lost 2 bases to trimming and J lost 7 bases, with 14 bases between them. As DNA, the CDR3 is TGTGCCTGGAGTTCGGGTCGCCGTCGGACCCAGTACTTC. Translation: CAWSSGRRRTQYF.

The chain links TRBV6-1 to TRBJ1-1; no firm D call. The CDR3 extends over 13 amino acids. Trimming pared 4 bases from V and 1 base from J, leaving 7 bases between. From germline, CDR1 is MNHNS and CDR2 SASEGT. Here the CDR3 DNA reads TGTGCCAGCAGTGTGGAGGAGAACACTGAAGCTTTCTTT. It is translated as CASSVEENTEAFF.

The V gene is TRBV19, the J gene TRBJ1-4; weak D call: TRBD1 (6 bases). This CDR3 has 15 residues. Germline V gives CDR1 LNHDA, CDR2 SQIVND (reference sequence). Trimming cost V 3 bases and J 6 bases, with 14 bases left between them. CDR3 residues: CASSMQGQGHEKLFF. CDR3 DNA: TGTGCCAGTAGTATGCAGGGACAAGGCCATGAAAAACTGTTTTTT.

The table lists this clone with a count of one. This sequence joins TRBV7-6 and TRBJ2-1; 11 bases fit TRBD1. With 5 bases clipped from V and 3 bases from J, the junction kept 3 bases outside the gene matches. The CDR3 is 15 residues long. CDR1 is SGHVS, CDR2 FNYEAQ, per germline. This CDR3 reads CASSQGQGGYNEQFF. The DNA for the CDR3 is TGTGCCAGCAGCCAGGGACAGGGGGGCTACAATGAGCAGTTCTTC. Complete variable domain (other parts from reference TRBV7-6 and TRBJ2-1): GAGVSQSPRYKVTKRGQDVALRCDPISGHVSLYWYRQALGQGPEFLTYFNYEAQQDKSGLPNDRFSAERPEGSISTLTIQRTEQRDSAMYRCASSQGQGGYNEQFFGPGTRLTVL.

The chain couples TRBV10-3 to TRBJ2-3; D gene unclear. V was pared by 3 bases and J by 1 base, with 8 bases between. The CDR3 contains 14 residues. Germline-derived CDR1 and CDR2 are ENHRY and SYGVKD. The DNA of the CDR3 is TGTGCCATCAGTGACGATGCTGGCACAGATACGCAGTATTTT. Translation gives CAISDDAGTDTQYF.

The CDR3 DNA sequence: TGTGCCAGTAGTATAGTAGCGGGTATCACAGATACGCAGTATTTT. This translates into CASSIVAGITDTQYF. The chain carries TRBV19 and TRBJ2-3; TRBD2 matches 7 bases. The germline V gene encodes CDR1 LNHDA and CDR2 SQIVND (reference sequence). The junction had 3 bases not matched to a gene; V was cut back by 1 base and J by 2 bases. CDR3 length: 15 amino acids.

V is TRBV19 and J is TRBJ1-2, with 8 nucleotides matching TRBD1. The junction had 0 bases not matched to a gene; V was cut back by 1 base and J by 5 bases. This CDR3 spans 13 amino acids. The V gene's germline CDR1 is LNHDA and CDR2 SQIVND (reference sequence). In DNA form, the CDR3 reads TGTGCCAGTAGTATAGGGACAGGGTATGGCTACACCTTC. Its translation is CASSIGTGYGYTF.